The TCR beta chain under discussion was sequenced for a study of blood T cell repertoires in COVID-19. Study in general: Samples of COVID-19 (acute and convalescent) were obtained from the United States, Italy and Spain. In each case, the material was cDNA or gDNA derived from T cells, B-cell-depleted T cells, or PBMCs.

Authors' methods: Scientists estimated how many nucleated cells there were by amplifying reference gene primers. Sequencing used immunoSEQ multiplex PCR; TCRdb keeps in-frame clones, though not all of them. The V and J calls and clone size come from that table; D and trimming were worked out from the DNA. The sample holds 68,000 or so clones, 87% seen once. The CDR3 is 16 residues long. The J segment lost 4 bases and the V segment lost 4 bases, leaving 10 bases of the junction unmatched. Germline V gene lookup returns CDR1 SGHRS and CDR2 YFSETQ. Seattle enrolled patients during active infection and tracked them longitudinally.

Sequenced: peripheral blood. V usage is TRBV5-1 and J usage is TRBJ1-5; 8 bases fit TRBD1. The source of this sequence is a woman between 45 and 60 years old with COVID-19, enrolled during active disease. CDR3 in amino acids: CASSEEGRGQNQPQHF. CDR3 bases: TGCGCCAGCAGCGAGGAGGGCAGGGGGCAGAATCAGCCCCAGCATTTT.